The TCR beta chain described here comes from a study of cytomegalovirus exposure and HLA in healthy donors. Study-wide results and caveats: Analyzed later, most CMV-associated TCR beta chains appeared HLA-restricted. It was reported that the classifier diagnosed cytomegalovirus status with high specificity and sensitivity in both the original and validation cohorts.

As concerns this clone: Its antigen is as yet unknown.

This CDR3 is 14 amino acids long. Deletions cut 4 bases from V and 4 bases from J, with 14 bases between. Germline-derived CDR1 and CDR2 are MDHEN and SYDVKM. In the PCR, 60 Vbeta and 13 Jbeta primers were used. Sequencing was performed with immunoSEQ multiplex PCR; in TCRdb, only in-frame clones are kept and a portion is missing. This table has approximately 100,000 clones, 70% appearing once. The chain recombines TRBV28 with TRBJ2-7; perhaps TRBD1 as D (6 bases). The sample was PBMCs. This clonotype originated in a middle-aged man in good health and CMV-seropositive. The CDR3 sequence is CASSSTGTKYEQYF. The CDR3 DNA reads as TGTGCCAGCAGTTCAACCGGGACAAAATACGAGCAGTACTTC.